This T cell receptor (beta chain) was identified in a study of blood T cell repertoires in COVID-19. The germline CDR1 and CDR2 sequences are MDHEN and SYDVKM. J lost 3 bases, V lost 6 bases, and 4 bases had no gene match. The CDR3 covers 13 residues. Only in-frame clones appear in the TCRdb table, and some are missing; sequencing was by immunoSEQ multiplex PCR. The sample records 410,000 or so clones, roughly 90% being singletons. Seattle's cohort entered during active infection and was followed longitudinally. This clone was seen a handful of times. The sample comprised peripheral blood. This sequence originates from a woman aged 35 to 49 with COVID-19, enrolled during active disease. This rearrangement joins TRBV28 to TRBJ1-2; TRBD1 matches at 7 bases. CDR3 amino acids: CASRRQGHYGYTF. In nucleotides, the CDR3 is TGTGCCAGCAGGAGACAGGGCCACTATGGCTACACCTTC.